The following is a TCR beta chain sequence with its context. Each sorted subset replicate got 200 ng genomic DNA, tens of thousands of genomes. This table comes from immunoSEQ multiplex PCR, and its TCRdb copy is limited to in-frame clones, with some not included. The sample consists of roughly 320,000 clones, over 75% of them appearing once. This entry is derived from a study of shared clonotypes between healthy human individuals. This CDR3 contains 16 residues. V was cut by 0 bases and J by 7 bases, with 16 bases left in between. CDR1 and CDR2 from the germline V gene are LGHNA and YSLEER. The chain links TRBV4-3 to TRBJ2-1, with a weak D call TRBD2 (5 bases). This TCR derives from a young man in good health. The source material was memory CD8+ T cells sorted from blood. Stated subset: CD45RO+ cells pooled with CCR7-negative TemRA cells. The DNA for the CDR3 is TGCGCCAGCAGCCAAGATGCGGGCCCCGGTTTGAATGAGCAGTTCTTC. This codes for CASSQDAGPGLNEQFF.